Each of the 8 T cell receptor beta chains below was sequenced from the same sample in a study of a mutant IDH1 vaccine in newly diagnosed glioma. Noted time point: week 23, last vaccination. All doses held 300 ug of mutant IDH1 20-mer peptide, with topical imiquimod. Their recognized antigens are unknown. Data came from immunoSEQ multiplex PCR; TCRdb stores just in-frame clones and leaves some out. The data hold under 50,000 clones, with approximately 90% observed a single time. The sequencing used PBMCs, collected from a glioma patient whose treatment included an IDH1 peptide vaccine. The receptors originated from a man in his forties or fifties with glioma.

The chain links TRBV10-3 to TRBJ2-7; possibly TRBD2 for D (5 bases). CDR1 and CDR2 from the germline V gene are ENHRY and SYGVKD. Between the trimmed V and J ends, which lost 2 bases and 5 bases, there was a span of 7 bases. The CDR3 sequence is 12 residues long. The CDR3 DNA is TGTGCCATCAGTGAGCCCGGGGACGAGCAGTACTTC. Its translation: CAISEPGDEQYF.

The J gene is TRBJ1-5, the V gene TRBV6-1; D is uncertain. V lost 2 bases and J 3 bases, leaving 8 bases between the germline ends. The CDR3 is made up of 14 amino acids. Germline V gene lookup returns CDR1 MNHNS and CDR2 SASEGT. The CDR3, as DNA: TGTGCCAGCAGTGAACACTCAGCCAATCAGCCCCAGCATTTT. Protein: CASSEHSANQPQHF.

The chain is built from TRBV11-2 and TRBJ1-2; unclear D gene. This CDR3 region has 14 residues. Looked up from germline, CDR1 is SGHAT and CDR2 is FQNNGV. Trimming cost V 5 bases and J 8 bases, with 18 bases left between them. This chain's CDR3 is CASSPSGIPDGYTF. CDR3 coding DNA: TGTGCCAGCAGCCCGTCCGGGATACCAGACGGCTACACCTTC.

The chain carries TRBV18 and TRBJ2-7; 9 bases are shared with TRBD1. With V trimmed by 4 bases and J by 3 bases, 7 bases remained unmatched. From germline, CDR1 is KGHSH and CDR2 LQKENI. This CDR3 comprises 15 residues. The CDR3 DNA reads as TGTGCCAGCTCACTCGCCGGGACAGGGCTCTACGAGCAGTACTTC. It specifies CASSLAGTGLYEQYF.

The V and J genes are TRBV30 and TRBJ1-1; TRBD1 matches at 8 bases. J was trimmed by 3 bases and V by 0 bases; bases with no gene match: 15. Germline V gene lookup returns CDR1 GTSNPN and CDR2 SVGIG (reference sequence). The CDR3 runs 18 residues. CDR3 DNA sequence: TGTGCCTGGAGTGTACGGCAGGGGGCTTTTCGGGGGGACACTGAAGCTTTCTTT. This codes for CAWSVRQGAFRGDTEAFF.

The chain recombines TRBV5-6 with TRBJ1-2; D gene unclear. CDR3 length equals 12 residues. Trimming removed 2 bases from V and 3 bases from J, with 5 bases in between. In germline, CDR1 is SGHDT, CDR2 YYEEEE. CDR3 region: CASSLGDYGYTF. DNA for the CDR3: TGTGCCAGCAGCTTAGGCGACTATGGCTACACCTTC.

The rearrangement uses TRBV7-2 and TRBJ1-5; D perhaps matches TRBD1 (5 bases). This CDR3 region has 16 residues. V was shortened by 1 base and J by 4 bases, with 14 bases between the two germline ends. The germline V gene has CDR1 SGHTA and CDR2 FQGNSA. For the CDR3, the DNA is TGTGCCAGCAGCTTAGTCGCCGGGACTGAGAATCAGCCCCAGCATTTT. Protein sequence: CASSLVAGTENQPQHF.

The V and J genes are TRBV5-6 and TRBJ2-3; unclear D gene. The CDR3 has 16 residues. V was clipped by 4 bases and J by 1 base, with 16 bases between them. Germline-derived CDR1 and CDR2 are SGHDT and YYEEEE. In DNA, the CDR3 is TGTGCCAGCAGCCTGGACGGATCTAGAGGCACAGATACGCAGTATTTT. Translated: CASSLDGSRGTDTQYF.